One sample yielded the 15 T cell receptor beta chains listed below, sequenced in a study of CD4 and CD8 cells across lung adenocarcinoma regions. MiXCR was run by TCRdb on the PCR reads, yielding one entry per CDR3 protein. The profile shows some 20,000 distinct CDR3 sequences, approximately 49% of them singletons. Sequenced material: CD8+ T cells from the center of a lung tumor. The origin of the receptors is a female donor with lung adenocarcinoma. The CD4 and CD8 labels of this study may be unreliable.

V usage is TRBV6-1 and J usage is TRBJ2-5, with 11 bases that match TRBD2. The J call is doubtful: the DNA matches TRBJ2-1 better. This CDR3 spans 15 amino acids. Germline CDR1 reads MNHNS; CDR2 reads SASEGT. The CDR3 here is CASNRGTSGYNEQFF. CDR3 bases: TGTGCCAGCAACCGCGGGACTAGCGGCTACAATGAGCAGTTCTTC.

The CDR3 nucleotides are TGCGCCAGCAGCCAAGTTACTGGGGACAATGAGCAGTTCTTC. Translation: CASSQVTGDNEQFF. The V and J genes are TRBV4-1 and TRBJ2-1; no definite D call. The CDR3 extends over 14 amino acids. Germline assignment: CDR1 MGHRA and CDR2 YSYEKL. V was cut by 1 base and J by 5 bases, with 9 bases left in between.

The CDR3 here is CASRDYQTGTQYF. DNA for the CDR3: TGTGCCAGTCGCGACTACCAAACTGGGACCCAGTACTTC. This chain joins TRBV3-1 and TRBJ2-5, with D tentatively TRBD2 (5 bases). The CDR3 spans 13 residues. Germline V CDR1 and CDR2: LGHDT, YNNKEL (reference sequence). V was cut by 9 bases and J by 7 bases, with 18 bases left in between.

The CDR3 is CASSSPRLRPQETQYF. Here the CDR3 DNA reads TGTGCCAGCAGTTCTCCGCGGCTACGCCCCCAAGAGACCCAGTACTTC. The J gene is TRBJ2-1, the V gene TRBV6-5; D remains ambiguous. The DNA end lines up better with TRBJ2-5; the J call may be wrong. Germline values: CDR1 MNHEY, CDR2 SVGAGI. The CDR3 covers 16 residues.

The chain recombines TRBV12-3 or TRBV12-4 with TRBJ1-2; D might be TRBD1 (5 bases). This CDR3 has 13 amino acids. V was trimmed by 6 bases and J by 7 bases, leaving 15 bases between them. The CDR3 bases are TGTGCCAGCAGAACCGGGACTATGGGTGGCTACACCTTC. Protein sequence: CASRTGTMGGYTF.

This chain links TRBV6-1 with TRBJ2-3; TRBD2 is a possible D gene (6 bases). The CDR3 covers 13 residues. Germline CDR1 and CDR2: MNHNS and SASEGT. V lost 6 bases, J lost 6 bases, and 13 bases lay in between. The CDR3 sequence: CASRGGVEDTQYF. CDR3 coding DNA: TGTGCCAGCAGGGGGGGAGTCGAGGATACGCAGTATTTT.

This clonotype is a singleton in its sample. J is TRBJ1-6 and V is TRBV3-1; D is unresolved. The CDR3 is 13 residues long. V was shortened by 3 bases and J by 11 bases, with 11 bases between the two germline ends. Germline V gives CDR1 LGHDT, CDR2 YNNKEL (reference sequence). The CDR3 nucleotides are TGTGCCAGCAGCCATCTTAAGGAGACACCCCTCCACTTT. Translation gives CASSHLKETPLHF.

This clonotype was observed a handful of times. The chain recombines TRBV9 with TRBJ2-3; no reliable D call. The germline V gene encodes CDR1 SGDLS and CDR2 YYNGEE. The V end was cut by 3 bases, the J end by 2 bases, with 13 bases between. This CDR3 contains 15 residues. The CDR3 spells CASSGTPALTDTQYF. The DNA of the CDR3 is TGTGCCAGCAGCGGCACACCCGCCCTCACAGATACGCAGTATTTT.

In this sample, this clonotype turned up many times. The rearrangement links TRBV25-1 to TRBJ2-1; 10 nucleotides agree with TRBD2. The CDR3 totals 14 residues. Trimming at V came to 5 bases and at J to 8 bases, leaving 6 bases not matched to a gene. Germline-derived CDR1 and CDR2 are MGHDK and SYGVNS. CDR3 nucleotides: TGTGCCAGCAGTAAGGCTAGCGGGAGCGATGAGCAGTTCTTC. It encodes CASSKASGSDEQFF.

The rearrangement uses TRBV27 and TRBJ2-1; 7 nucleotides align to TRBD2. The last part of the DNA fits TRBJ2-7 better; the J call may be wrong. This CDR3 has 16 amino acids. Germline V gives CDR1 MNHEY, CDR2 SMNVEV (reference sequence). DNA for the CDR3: TGTGCCAGCAGTCATAAATGGGGCGGGAGCTCCTACGAGCAGTACTTC. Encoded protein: CASSHKWGGSSYEQYF.

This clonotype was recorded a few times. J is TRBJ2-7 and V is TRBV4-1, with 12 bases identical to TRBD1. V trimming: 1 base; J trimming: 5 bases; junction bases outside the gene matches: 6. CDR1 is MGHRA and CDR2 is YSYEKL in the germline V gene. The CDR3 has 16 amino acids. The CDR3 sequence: CASSQGSGTGGHEQYF. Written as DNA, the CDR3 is TGCGCCAGCAGCCAAGGTTCCGGGACAGGGGGCCACGAGCAGTACTTC.

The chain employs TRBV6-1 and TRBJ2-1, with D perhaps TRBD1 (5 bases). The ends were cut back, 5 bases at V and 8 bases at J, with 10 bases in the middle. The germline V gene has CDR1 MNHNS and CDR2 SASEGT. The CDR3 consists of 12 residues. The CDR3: CASSTQGDEQFF. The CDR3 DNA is TGTGCCAGCAGTACCCAAGGGGATGAGCAGTTCTTC.

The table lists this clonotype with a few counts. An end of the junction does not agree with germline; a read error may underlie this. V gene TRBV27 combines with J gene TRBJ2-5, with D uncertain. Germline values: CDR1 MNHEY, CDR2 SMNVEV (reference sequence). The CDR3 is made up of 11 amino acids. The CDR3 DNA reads TGTGCCAGCCGTGACCCAGAGACCCAGTACTTT. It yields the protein CASRDPETQYF.

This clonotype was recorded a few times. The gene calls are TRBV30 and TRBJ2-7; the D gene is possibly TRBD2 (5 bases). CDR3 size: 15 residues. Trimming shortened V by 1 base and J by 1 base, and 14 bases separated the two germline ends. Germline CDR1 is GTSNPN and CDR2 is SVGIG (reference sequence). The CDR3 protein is CAWSAPRERSYEQYF. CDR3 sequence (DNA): TGTGCCTGGAGTGCCCCAAGGGAGCGGTCCTACGAGCAGTACTTC.

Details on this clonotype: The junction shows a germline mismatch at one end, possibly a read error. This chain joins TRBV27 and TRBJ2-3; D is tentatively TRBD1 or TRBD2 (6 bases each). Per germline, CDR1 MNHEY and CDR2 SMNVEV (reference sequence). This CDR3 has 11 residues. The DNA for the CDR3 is TGCGGGGGCAGTGCGTACGATACGCAGTATTTC. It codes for CGGSAYDTQYF.